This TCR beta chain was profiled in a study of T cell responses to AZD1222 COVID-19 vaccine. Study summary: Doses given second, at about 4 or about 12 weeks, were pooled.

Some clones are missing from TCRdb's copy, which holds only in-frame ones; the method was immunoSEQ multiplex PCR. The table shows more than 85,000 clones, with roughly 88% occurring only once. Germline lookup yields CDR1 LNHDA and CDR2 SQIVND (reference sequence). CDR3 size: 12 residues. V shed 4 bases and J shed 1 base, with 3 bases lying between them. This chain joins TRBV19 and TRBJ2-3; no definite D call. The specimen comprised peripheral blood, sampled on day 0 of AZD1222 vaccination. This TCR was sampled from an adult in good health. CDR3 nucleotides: TGTGCCAGTAGTACCGGCACAGATACGCAGTATTTT. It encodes CASSTGTDTQYF.